These 25 T cell receptor beta chains share one sample of origin, sequenced in a study of T cells in Graves' hyperthyroidism and ophthalmopathy. Amplification yielded TCR beta CDR3 regions, with RNA transcripts as the source. Initially, a first-round RT-PCR of the TCR CDR3 employed the HTBI primer set. Via MiXCR, TCRdb re-called the multiplex PCR reads, giving one row per CDR3 protein. The table includes around 690,000 distinct CDR3 sequences, around 15% detected once. Input material: blood. These TCRs come from a man aged 45-60 years with Graves' hyperthyroidism.

This clonotype was detected a few times. The chain couples TRBV6-5 to TRBJ1-4; no clear D. V was cut by 2 bases and J by 5 bases, with 6 bases left in between. CDR3 size: 13 residues. The germline CDR1 and CDR2 sequences are MNHEY and SVGAGI. The CDR3 DNA sequence: TGTGCCAGCAGTTACGGAGGGAATGAAAAACTGTTTTTT. Its protein product is CASSYGGNEKLFF.

The chain uses TRBV7-9 and TRBJ1-2; no clear D gene. The CDR3 runs to 12 residues. Germline V lookup: CDR1 SEHNR, CDR2 FQNEAQ (reference sequence). Trimming pared 2 bases from V and 8 bases from J, leaving 9 bases between. CDR3 in amino acids: CASSLLREGYTF. As DNA, the CDR3 is TGTGCCAGCAGCTTATTACGTGAGGGCTACACCTTC.

The table lists this clonotype with a few counts. The CDR3 carries no conserved terminal phenylalanine or tryptophan, so it likely arises from a read error. The chain uses TRBV28 and TRBJ2-7; D uncertain. With 8 bases removed from V and 1 base from J, the gap between germline ends came to 18 bases. CDR3 length: 15 amino acids. Germline CDR1 reads MDHEN; CDR2 reads SYDVKM. CDR3 sequence reads: CASRPPGPESYEQYS. In DNA form, the CDR3 reads TGTGCCAGCCGACCACCAGGCCCTGAATCCTACGAGCAGTACTCC.

This clonotype was found many times. The CDR3 here is CASSRRTGPEAFF. CDR3 sequence (DNA): TGCGCCAGCAGTAGGCGGACAGGGCCTGAAGCTTTCTTT. V and J are TRBV10-2 and TRBJ1-1; 8 nucleotides match TRBD1. Trimming took 5 bases from V and 6 from J; bases not matched to a gene: 5. CDR1 and CDR2 from the germline V gene are WSHSY and SAAADI. The CDR3 is 13 amino acids.

This clonotype occurred a few times. The rearrangement links TRBV20-1 to TRBJ2-7; 10 bases are shared with TRBD2. Germline V CDR1 and CDR2: DFQATT, SNEGSKA (reference sequence). CDR3 length: 14 amino acids. The junction had 6 bases not matched to a gene; V was cut back by 5 bases and J by 2 bases. The DNA for the CDR3 is TGCAGTGCTCCTTACAGCGGGAGGGCCTACGAGCAGTACTTC. Protein sequence: CSAPYSGRAYEQYF.

At least ten counts were recorded for this clonotype. The rearrangement joins TRBV30 to TRBJ1-1; D is ambiguous. The CDR3 has 14 amino acids. The germline gives CDR1 GTSNPN, CDR2 SVGIG (reference sequence). V lost 2 bases, J lost 5 bases, and 15 bases lay in between. The CDR3 is CAWSRTGVGTEAFF. DNA for the CDR3: TGTGCCTGGAGTAGGACTGGGGTGGGTACTGAAGCTTTCTTT.

V usage is TRBV6-5 and J usage is TRBJ1-2; TRBD1 matches at 11 bases. The CDR3 consists of 15 residues. Unmatched junction bases numbered 4, after V lost 1 base and J lost 6 bases. Germline-derived CDR1 and CDR2 are MNHEY and SVGAGI. CDR3 sequence (DNA): TGTGCCAGCAGTTACTGGACAGGGGGCGAGGATGGCTACACCTTC. Translated, it gives CASSYWTGGEDGYTF.

The chain carries TRBV10-2 and TRBJ2-1; TRBD2 matches at 10 bases. The junction had 7 bases not matched to a gene; V was cut back by 7 bases and J by 7 bases. Germline loops: CDR1 WSHSY, CDR2 SAAADI. This CDR3 region has 14 residues. CDR3 nucleotides: TGCGCCAGCACCTGGACTAGCGGCCTTAATGAGCAGTTCTTC. It yields the protein CASTWTSGLNEQFF.

This clonotype was counted many times. V and J are TRBV28 and TRBJ2-7; a weak D match, TRBD2 (6 bases). The CDR3 loop spans 15 amino acids. Deletions cut 4 bases from V and 5 bases from J, with 18 bases between. Germline CDR1 is MDHEN and CDR2 is SYDVKM. As DNA, the CDR3 is TGTGCCAGCAGTTCTGGGGGGAGGAGACGGGACGAGCAGTACTTC. This codes for CASSSGGRRRDEQYF.

The chain links TRBV27 to TRBJ2-2, with 7 positions matching TRBD2. CDR1 and CDR2 from the germline V gene are MNHEY and SMNVEV (reference sequence). CDR3 length: 16 residues. Germline trimming cut 7 bases from V and 7 bases from J; bases unmatched to any gene: 15. The CDR3 DNA reads TGTGCCAGCACCTCCTCGGGGAGGGATCCGTTCGGGGAGCTGTTTTTT. It yields the protein CASTSSGRDPFGELFF.

This clonotype was recorded a few times. This chain joins TRBV30 and TRBJ2-7, with 7 bases aligning to TRBD2. Trimming removed 2 bases from V and 5 bases from J; junction bases left unmatched: 3. CDR1 and CDR2 from the germline V gene are GTSNPN and SVGIG (reference sequence). The CDR3 runs 12 residues. CDR3 in amino acids: CAWSFAGDEQYF. As DNA, the CDR3 is TGTGCCTGGAGTTTCGCGGGGGACGAGCAGTACTTC.

The CDR3 reads CAISETRSGGANVLTF. The CDR3 DNA reads as TGTGCCATCAGTGAGACCCGGTCCGGTGGGGCCAACGTCCTGACTTTC. The chain is built from TRBV10-3 and TRBJ2-6, with unresolved D. The CDR3 is 16 residues long. Germline loops: CDR1 ENHRY, CDR2 SYGVKD. V lost 2 bases and J 3 bases, leaving 11 bases between the germline ends.

This clonotype turned up a few times. A much larger clone lies one base from this, so it may be a read error. The V and J genes are TRBV27 and TRBJ1-2; the match to TRBD1 covers 9 bases. Trimming at V came to 2 bases and at J to 4 bases, leaving 2 bases not matched to a gene. CDR3 length: 14 amino acids. Germline CDR1 MNHEY, CDR2 SMNVEV (reference sequence). The CDR3 sequence: CASSLTGGGYGYTF. The CDR3, as DNA: TGTGCCAGCAGTTTAACAGGGGGCGGCTATGGCTACACCTTC.

This clonotype was counted ten times or more. V and J are TRBV7-2 and TRBJ2-1, with 9 nucleotides matching TRBD2. V was pared by 4 bases and J by 5 bases, with 9 bases of the junction left unmatched. The CDR3 loop spans 16 amino acids. The germline V gene encodes CDR1 SGHTA and CDR2 FQGNSA. The CDR3 is CASSSLAGVGHNEQFF. The CDR3 coding sequence is TGTGCCAGCAGCTCATTAGCGGGAGTGGGCCACAATGAGCAGTTCTTC.

The table lists this clonotype with many counts. The chain couples TRBV20-1 to TRBJ2-7; TRBD2 aligns across 9 bases. This CDR3 is built from 14 residues. J lost 6 bases, V lost 2 bases, and 8 bases had no gene match. Germline V gene lookup returns CDR1 DFQATT and CDR2 SNEGSKA (reference sequence). The CDR3 here is CSARLAGASREQYF. CDR3 bases: TGCAGTGCTAGATTAGCGGGAGCTTCACGCGAGCAGTACTTC.

The J gene is TRBJ2-1, the V gene TRBV19; the D gene could be TRBD1 or TRBD2 (5 bases each). The ends were cut back, 5 bases at V and 8 bases at J, with 16 bases in the middle. From germline, CDR1 is LNHDA and CDR2 SQIVND (reference sequence). CDR3 size: 14 residues. The CDR3 region is CASSPRDHLHEQFF. The CDR3 DNA follows: TGTGCCAGTAGTCCCCGGGACCACCTCCATGAGCAGTTCTTC.

This clonotype was detected ten times or more. This chain links TRBV25-1 with TRBJ1-5; TRBD1 might be the D (5 bases). V lost 3 bases and J lost 4, with 16 bases in between. The length of the CDR3 is 16 residues. The germline CDR1 and CDR2 sequences are MGHDK and SYGVNS. The CDR3 protein is CASSEPPGSLNQPQHF. CDR3 coding DNA: TGTGCCAGCAGTGAGCCACCAGGGAGTCTTAATCAGCCCCAGCATTTT.

This clonotype showed up many times. The rearrangement uses TRBV28 and TRBJ2-1; D possibly corresponds to TRBD2 (6 bases). V was pared by 6 bases and J by 3 bases, with 18 bases between. The CDR3 extends over 16 amino acids. Per germline, CDR1 MDHEN and CDR2 SYDVKM. The CDR3 coding sequence is TGTGCCAGCAGGACGCAGGAGGCGGGGAACTACAATGAGCAGTTCTTC. It specifies CASRTQEAGNYNEQFF.

To note about this clonotype: Possible read error: a much larger clone is one base away. The chain joins TRBV7-9 to TRBJ2-3; 7 positions agree with TRBD2. The CDR3 sequence is 20 residues long. Trimming at V came to 4 bases and at J to 7 bases, leaving 26 bases not matched to a gene. CDR1 is SEHNR and CDR2 is FQNEAQ in the germline V gene (reference sequence). The CDR3 bases are TGTGCCAGCAGCTCCACTCTGACTAGCAGGAGGGCCTATATTCCATATACGCAGTATTTT. Its translation: CASSSTLTSRRAYIPYTQYF.

This clonotype was picked up many times. The genes are TRBV6-1 and TRBJ2-2; the D gene could be TRBD1 or TRBD2 (5 bases each). The CDR3 totals 15 residues. Germline CDR1 reads MNHNS; CDR2 reads SASEGT. The germline V and J ends were trimmed by 2 bases and 5 bases, with 12 bases remaining between them. CDR3 nucleotides: TGTGCCAGCAGTGAATACGGGAAGGGGACCGGGGAGCTGTTTTTT. Its protein is CASSEYGKGTGELFF.

This clonotype occurred a few times. This chain connects TRBV28 to TRBJ2-3; 9 nucleotides line up with TRBD1. Germline CDR1 is MDHEN and CDR2 is SYDVKM. There are 15 residues in the CDR3. V lost 8 bases to trimming and J lost 4 bases; unmatched junction nucleotides: 10. The chain's CDR3 is CASGPHRGRADTQYF. Here the CDR3 DNA reads TGTGCCAGCGGGCCCCACAGGGGGCGTGCAGATACGCAGTATTTT.

This clonotype appeared many times. This chain uses TRBV28 with TRBJ1-4, with 10 positions matching TRBD1. This CDR3 contains 17 residues. V gave up 3 bases and J gave up 7 bases; unmatched junction bases: 11. CDR1 is MDHEN and CDR2 is SYDVKM in the germline V gene. The CDR3 loop reads CASSLDRGAGLGEKLFF. CDR3 bases: TGTGCCAGCAGTTTGGACAGGGGGGCCGGCCTGGGTGAAAAACTGTTTTTT.

This clonotype was detected many times. CDR3 loop: CASSLSSGRSHEQYF. CDR3 DNA sequence: TGTGCCAGCAGCTTATCTAGCGGGAGAAGCCACGAGCAGTACTTC. The chain has TRBV7-9 and TRBJ2-7; 10 bases agree with TRBD2. The CDR3 has 15 amino acids. J was trimmed by 5 bases and V by 2 bases; bases with no gene match: 6. Germline loops: CDR1 SEHNR, CDR2 FQNEAQ (reference sequence).

Ten or more counts support this clonotype. V gene TRBV10-3 combines with J gene TRBJ2-7; possible D gene TRBD1, 5 bases. Germline loops: CDR1 ENHRY, CDR2 SYGVKD. The CDR3 length is 12 residues. V lost 8 bases and J 4 bases, leaving 12 bases between the germline ends. In nucleotides, the CDR3 is TGTGCCATCGCGGACACACAGTACGAGCAGTACTTC. Translated: CAIADTQYEQYF.

At least ten counts were recorded for this clonotype. The V and J genes are TRBV24-1 and TRBJ1-1; D not certain. Trimming pared 3 bases from V and 1 base from J, leaving 2 bases between. CDR1 and CDR2 from the germline V gene are KGHDR and SFDVKD. This CDR3 has 12 amino acids. The CDR3 DNA reads as TGTGCCACCAGTGATCCGAACACTGAAGCTTTCTTT. This gives the protein CATSDPNTEAFF.